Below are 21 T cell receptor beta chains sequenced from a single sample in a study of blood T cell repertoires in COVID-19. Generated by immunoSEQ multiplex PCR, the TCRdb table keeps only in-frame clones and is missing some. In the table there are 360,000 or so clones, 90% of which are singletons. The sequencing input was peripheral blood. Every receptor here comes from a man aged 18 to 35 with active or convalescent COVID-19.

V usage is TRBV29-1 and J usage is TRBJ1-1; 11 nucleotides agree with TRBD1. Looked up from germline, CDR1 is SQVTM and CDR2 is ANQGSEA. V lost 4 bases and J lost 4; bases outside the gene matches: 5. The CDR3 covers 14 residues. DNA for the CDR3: TGCAGCGTTGGGAAAGGGACAGGGGGCACTGAAGCTTTCTTT. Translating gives CSVGKGTGGTEAFF.

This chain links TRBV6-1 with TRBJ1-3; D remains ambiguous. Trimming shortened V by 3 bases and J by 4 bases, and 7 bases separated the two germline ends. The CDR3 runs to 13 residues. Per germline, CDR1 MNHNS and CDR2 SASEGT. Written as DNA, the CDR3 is TGTGCCAGCAGTGAGTGGCCCGGAAACACCATATATTTT. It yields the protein CASSEWPGNTIYF.

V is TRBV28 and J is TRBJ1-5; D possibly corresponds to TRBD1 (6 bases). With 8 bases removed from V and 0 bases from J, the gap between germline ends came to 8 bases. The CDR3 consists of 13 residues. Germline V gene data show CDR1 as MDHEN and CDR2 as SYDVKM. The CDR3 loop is CASGGASNQPQHF. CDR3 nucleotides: TGTGCCAGCGGGGGGGCTAGCAATCAGCCCCAGCATTTT.

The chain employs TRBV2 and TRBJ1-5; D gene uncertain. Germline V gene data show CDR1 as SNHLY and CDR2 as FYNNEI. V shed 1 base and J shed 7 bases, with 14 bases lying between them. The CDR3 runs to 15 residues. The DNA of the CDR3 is TGTGCCAGCAGTGAAGTGACCCCCACGGGACAGCCCCAGCATTTT. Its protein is CASSEVTPTGQPQHF.

CDR3 DNA: TGTGCCAGCTCACCCGGACAGGGGCCAAACACTGAAGCTTTCTTT. Protein: CASSPGQGPNTEAFF. The chain has TRBV18 and TRBJ1-1; TRBD1 agrees at 9 bases. This CDR3 has 15 amino acids. Unmatched junction bases numbered 4, after V lost 3 bases and J lost 2 bases. Germline V lookup: CDR1 KGHSH, CDR2 LQKENI.

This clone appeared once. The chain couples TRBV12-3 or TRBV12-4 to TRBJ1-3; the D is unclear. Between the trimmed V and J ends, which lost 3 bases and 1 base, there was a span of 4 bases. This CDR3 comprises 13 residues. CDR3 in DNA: TGTGCCAGCAGTTTCGGTTCTGGAAACACCATATATTTT. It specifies CASSFGSGNTIYF.

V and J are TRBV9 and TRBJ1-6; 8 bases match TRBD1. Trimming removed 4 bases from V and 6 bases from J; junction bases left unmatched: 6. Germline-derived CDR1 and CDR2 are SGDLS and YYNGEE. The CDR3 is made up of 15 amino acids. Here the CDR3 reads CASSSRQGRNSPLHF. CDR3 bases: TGTGCCAGCAGCTCACGACAGGGGCGTAATTCACCCCTCCACTTT.

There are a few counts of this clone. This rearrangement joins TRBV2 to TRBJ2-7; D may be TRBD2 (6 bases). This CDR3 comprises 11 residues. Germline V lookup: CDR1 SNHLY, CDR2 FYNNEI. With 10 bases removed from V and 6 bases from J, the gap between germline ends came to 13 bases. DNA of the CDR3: TGTGCCACCGCCGCGGGACCCGAGCAGTACTTC. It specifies CATAAGPEQYF.

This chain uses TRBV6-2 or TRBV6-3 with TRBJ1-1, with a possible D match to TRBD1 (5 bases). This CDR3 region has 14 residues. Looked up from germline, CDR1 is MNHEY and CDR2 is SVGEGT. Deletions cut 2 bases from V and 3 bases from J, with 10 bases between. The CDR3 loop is CASSYPGTYTEAFF. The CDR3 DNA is TGTGCCAGCAGTTACCCCGGGACTTACACTGAAGCTTTCTTT.

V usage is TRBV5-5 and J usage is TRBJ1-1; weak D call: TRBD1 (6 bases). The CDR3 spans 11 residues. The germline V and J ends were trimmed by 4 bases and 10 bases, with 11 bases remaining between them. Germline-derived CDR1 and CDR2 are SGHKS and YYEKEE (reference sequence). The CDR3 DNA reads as TGTGCCAGCAGCACAGCAGGGGCAGCTTTCTTT. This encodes CASSTAGAAFF.

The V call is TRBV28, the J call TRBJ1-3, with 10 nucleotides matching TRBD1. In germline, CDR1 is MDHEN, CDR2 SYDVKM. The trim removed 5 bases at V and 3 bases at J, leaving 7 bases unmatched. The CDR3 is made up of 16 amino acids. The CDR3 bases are TGTGCCAGCAGTCTGAGACAGGGGGCAGGTGGAAACACCATATATTTT. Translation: CASSLRQGAGGNTIYF.

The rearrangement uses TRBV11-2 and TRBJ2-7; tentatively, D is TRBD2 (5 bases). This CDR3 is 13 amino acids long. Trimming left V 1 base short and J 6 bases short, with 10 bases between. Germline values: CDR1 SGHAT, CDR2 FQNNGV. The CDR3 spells CASSLALGSEQYF. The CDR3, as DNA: TGTGCCAGCAGCTTAGCACTAGGTTCCGAGCAGTACTTC.

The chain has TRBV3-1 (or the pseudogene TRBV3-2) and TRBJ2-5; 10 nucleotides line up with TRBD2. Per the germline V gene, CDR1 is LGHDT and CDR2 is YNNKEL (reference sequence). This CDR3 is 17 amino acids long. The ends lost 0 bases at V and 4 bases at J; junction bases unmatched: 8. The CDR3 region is CASSQDRSGRGLETQYF. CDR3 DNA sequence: TGTGCCAGCAGCCAAGATAGAAGCGGGAGGGGTCTAGAGACCCAGTACTTC.

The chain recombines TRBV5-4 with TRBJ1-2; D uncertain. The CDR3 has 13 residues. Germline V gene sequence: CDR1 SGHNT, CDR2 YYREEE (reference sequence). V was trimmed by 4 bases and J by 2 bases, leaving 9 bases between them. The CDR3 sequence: CASSPGRNYGYTF. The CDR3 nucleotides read TGTGCCAGCAGCCCGGGGAGAAACTATGGCTACACCTTC. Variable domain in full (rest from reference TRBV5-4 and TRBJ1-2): ETGVTQSPTHLIKTRGQQVTLRCSSQSGHNTVSWYQQALGQGPQFIFQYYREEENGRGNFPPRFSGLQFPNYSSELNVNALELDDSALYLCASSPGRNYGYTFGSGTRLTVV.

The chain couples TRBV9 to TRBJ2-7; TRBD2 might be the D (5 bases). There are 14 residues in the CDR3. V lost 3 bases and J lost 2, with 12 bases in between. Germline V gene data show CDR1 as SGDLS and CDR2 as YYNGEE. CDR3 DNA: TGTGCCAGCAGCGCCACACTAGGCCCCTACGAGCAGTACTTC. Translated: CASSATLGPYEQYF.

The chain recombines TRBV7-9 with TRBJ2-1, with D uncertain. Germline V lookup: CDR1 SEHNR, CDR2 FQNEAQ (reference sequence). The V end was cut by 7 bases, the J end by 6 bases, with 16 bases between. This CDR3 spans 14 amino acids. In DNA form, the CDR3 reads TGTGCCAGCAAAAGTCCCGGGTCGGGCAATGAGCAGTTCTTC. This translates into CASKSPGSGNEQFF.

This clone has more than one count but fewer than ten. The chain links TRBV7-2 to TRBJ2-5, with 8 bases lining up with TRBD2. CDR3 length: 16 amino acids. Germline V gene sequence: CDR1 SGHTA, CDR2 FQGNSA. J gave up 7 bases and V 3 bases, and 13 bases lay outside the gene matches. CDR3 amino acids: CASSLGSTSGSGTQYF. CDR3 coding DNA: TGTGCCAGCAGCTTGGGATCAACTAGCGGCTCCGGGACCCAGTACTTC.

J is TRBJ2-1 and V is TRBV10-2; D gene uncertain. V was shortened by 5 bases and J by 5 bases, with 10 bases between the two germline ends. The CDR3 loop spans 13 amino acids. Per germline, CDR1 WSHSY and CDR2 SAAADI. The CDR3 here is CASSNSQNNEQFF. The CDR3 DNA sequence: TGCGCCAGCAGTAACAGTCAGAACAATGAGCAGTTCTTC.

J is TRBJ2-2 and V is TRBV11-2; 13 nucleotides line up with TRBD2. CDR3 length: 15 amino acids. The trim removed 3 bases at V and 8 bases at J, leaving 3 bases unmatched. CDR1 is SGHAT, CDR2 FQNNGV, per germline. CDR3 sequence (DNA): TGTGCCAGCAGCTTCACTAGCGGGGGGGCAGGGGAGCTGTTTTTT. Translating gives CASSFTSGGAGELFF.

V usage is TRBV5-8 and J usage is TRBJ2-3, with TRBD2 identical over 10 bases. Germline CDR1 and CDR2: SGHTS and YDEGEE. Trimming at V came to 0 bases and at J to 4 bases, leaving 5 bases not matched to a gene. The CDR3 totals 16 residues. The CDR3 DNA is TGTGCCAGCAGCTTGGACGAGCGGGGGGGGCCAGATACGCAGTATTTT. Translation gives CASSLDERGGPDTQYF.

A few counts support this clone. In DNA form, the CDR3 reads TGTGCCAGCAGCGTAGATGGTAGCGGGAGGTATGAGACCCAGTACTTC. Translation gives CASSVDGSGRYETQYF. V usage is TRBV9 and J usage is TRBJ2-5; 10 bases line up with TRBD2. CDR3 length: 16 residues. The junction had 7 bases not matched to a gene; V was cut back by 0 bases and J by 5 bases. Germline CDR1 SGDLS, CDR2 YYNGEE.